The rows below give T cell receptor beta chains drawn from one sample of a study of identical twins. TCRdb itself ran the 5' RACE reads through MiXCR, one entry per CDR3 protein. The repertoire has hundreds of thousands of distinct CDR3 sequences, approximately 13% of them found once; the top ten carry around 1.6%. The same sample was also used in a study of yellow fever vaccine responses in identical twins.

Sequencing was performed on PBMCs. The source is a woman aged 18-29 years in good health. The CDR3 runs from the conserved cysteine through the conserved F or W. The D gene is left open where the match is weak. Some rows have no size entry. The others give once, few or many, or a class for an expanded clone.

clone_size: many; d_call: TRBD2; j_call: TRBJ2-3; v_call: TRBV4-1; cdr3_nt: TGCGCCAGCAGCCACCCCCCTAGCGGGGTAACTAGCACAGATACGCAGTATTTT; cdr3_aa: CASSHPPSGVTSTDTQYF
clone_size: .; d_call: .; j_call: TRBJ2-3; v_call: TRBV6-1; cdr3_nt: TGTGCCAGCAGCCACAACCGGGGCACAGATACGCAGTATTTT; cdr3_aa: CASSHNRGTDTQYF
clone_size: .; d_call: TRBD1; j_call: TRBJ1-6; v_call: TRBV6-1; cdr3_nt: TGTGCCAGCAGTGGTGACAGGGCATATAATTCACCCCTCCACTTT; cdr3_aa: CASSGDRAYNSPLHF
clone_size: .; d_call: .; j_call: TRBJ1-2; v_call: TRBV20-1; cdr3_nt: TGCAGTGCTAGAGAGAGCCGGGACACCGAAAACTATGGCTACACCTTC; cdr3_aa: CSARESRDTENYGYTF
clone_size: .; d_call: .; j_call: TRBJ1-5; v_call: TRBV20-1; cdr3_nt: TGCAGTGGCCAGACAGGTAGCAATCAGCCCCAGCATTTT; cdr3_aa: CSGQTGSNQPQHF
clone_size: .; d_call: .; j_call: TRBJ2-1; v_call: TRBV20-1; cdr3_nt: TGCAGTTCAGGGGCTTCTAGCGGTTACAATGAGCAGTTCTTC; cdr3_aa: CSSGASSGYNEQFF
clone_size: .; d_call: .; j_call: TRBJ1-1; v_call: TRBV4-1; cdr3_nt: TGCGCCAGCAGCCGAACCGGGGCCAGTGGGACTGAAGCTTTCTTT; cdr3_aa: CASSRTGASGTEAFF
clone_size: many; d_call: TRBD2; j_call: TRBJ2-5; v_call: TRBV29-1; cdr3_nt: TGCAGCGTCCGTCAGCGGGGGGACTTCCAAGAGACCCAGTACTTC; cdr3_aa: CSVRQRGDFQETQYF
clone_size: .; d_call: .; j_call: TRBJ2-5; v_call: TRBV2; cdr3_nt: TGTGCCAGCAGTGGAAGGGGGACCCAGTACTTC; cdr3_aa: CASSGRGTQYF
clone_size: few; d_call: .; j_call: TRBJ2-3; v_call: TRBV20-1; cdr3_nt: TGCAGTGCTAGTCGGGATACGCAGTATTTT; cdr3_aa: CSASRDTQYF
clone_size: few; d_call: TRBD2; j_call: TRBJ2-5; v_call: TRBV4-2; cdr3_nt: TGTGCCAGCAGCCCGGCAGGTAGCGGGAGGGACCAAGAGACCCAGTACTTC; cdr3_aa: CASSPAGSGRDQETQYF
clone_size: few; d_call: .; j_call: TRBJ1-1; v_call: TRBV12-3/TRBV12-4; cdr3_nt: TGTGCCAGCACCTCTTTCAGCCAGAACACTGAAGCTTTCTTT; cdr3_aa: CASTSFSQNTEAFF
clone_size: .; d_call: .; j_call: TRBJ1-2; v_call: TRBV18; cdr3_nt: TGTGCCAGCTCACCACAGGACAGAGTGGGCTACACCTTC; cdr3_aa: CASSPQDRVGYTF
clone_size: .; d_call: .; j_call: TRBJ2-1; v_call: TRBV6-5; cdr3_nt: TGTGCCAGCAGTTACTCGAGAAACCACTACAATGAGCAGTTCTTC; cdr3_aa: CASSYSRNHYNEQFF
clone_size: .; d_call: .; j_call: TRBJ2-3; v_call: TRBV5-1; cdr3_nt: TGCGCCAGCAGGACAGTTTATAGCACAGATACGCAGTATTTT; cdr3_aa: CASRTVYSTDTQYF
clone_size: .; d_call: .; j_call: TRBJ2-1; v_call: TRBV4-1; cdr3_nt: TGCGCCAGCAGCCAACTAGAGACCAATGAGCAGTTCTTC; cdr3_aa: CASSQLETNEQFF
clone_size: many; d_call: TRBD2; j_call: TRBJ2-3; v_call: TRBV11-2; cdr3_nt: TGTGCCAGCAGCTTACGCGGGAGCGGGAGACCAGATACGCAGTATTTT; cdr3_aa: CASSLRGSGRPDTQYF
clone_size: .; d_call: .; j_call: TRBJ1-4; v_call: TRBV29-1; cdr3_nt: TGCAGCGTACTCAGACGGACAAATGAAAAACTGTTTTTT; cdr3_aa: CSVLRRTNEKLFF
clone_size: few; d_call: TRBD2; j_call: TRBJ2-1; v_call: TRBV7-9; cdr3_nt: TGTGCCAGTGTGTCCCCGGGACTAGCGGGACATGAGCAGTTCTTC; cdr3_aa: CASVSPGLAGHEQFF
clone_size: few; d_call: .; j_call: TRBJ2-1; v_call: TRBV12-3/TRBV12-4; cdr3_nt: TGTGCCAGCAGTTTAGGGGGAGGGGGCAGATACAATGAGCAGTTCTTC; cdr3_aa: CASSLGGGGRYNEQFF
clone_size: many; d_call: .; j_call: TRBJ2-1; v_call: TRBV7-9; cdr3_nt: TGTGCCAGCAGGACGGGGTCTGGGTTTAGTGAGCAGTTCTTC; cdr3_aa: CASRTGSGFSEQFF
clone_size: .; d_call: TRBD1; j_call: TRBJ2-1; v_call: TRBV10-1; cdr3_nt: TGCGCCAGCGGAAAAGGACAGGGTCAGTTCTTC; cdr3_aa: CASGKGQGQFF
clone_size: .; d_call: .; j_call: TRBJ2-1; v_call: TRBV29-1; cdr3_nt: TGCAGCGTTGATAGGCGGCTGCTCAATGAGCAGTTCTTC; cdr3_aa: CSVDRRLLNEQFF
clone_size: few; d_call: .; j_call: TRBJ1-6; v_call: TRBV20-1; cdr3_nt: TGCAGTGCTAGAGGGGGGAGCAGGGACCATAATTCACCCCTCCACTTT; cdr3_aa: CSARGGSRDHNSPLHF
clone_size: few; d_call: .; j_call: TRBJ2-3; v_call: TRBV5-5; cdr3_nt: TGTGCCAGCAGCACTCATACAGGGGAGGGGAACACAGATACGCAGTATTTT; cdr3_aa: CASSTHTGEGNTDTQYF
clone_size: .; d_call: .; j_call: TRBJ2-1; v_call: TRBV24-1; cdr3_nt: TGTGCCACCAGTCAGGGGAACTCCTACAATGAGCAGTTCTTC; cdr3_aa: CATSQGNSYNEQFF
clone_size: .; d_call: TRBD1; j_call: TRBJ2-1; v_call: TRBV20-1; cdr3_nt: TGCAGTGCTAGCCGACAGGGAAATGAGCAGTTCTTC; cdr3_aa: CSASRQGNEQFF
clone_size: few; d_call: TRBD2; j_call: TRBJ2-5; v_call: TRBV20-1; cdr3_nt: TGCAGTGCCCCGCCCTATTGGACTAGCGGGGCCTGGGAGCAAGAGACCCAGTACTTC; cdr3_aa: CSAPPYWTSGAWEQETQYF
clone_size: few; d_call: TRBD2; j_call: TRBJ2-2; v_call: TRBV11-1; cdr3_nt: TGTGCCAGCAGGCCACGGCTAGCGGGAAGCCCGAACACCGGGGAGCTGTTTTTT; cdr3_aa: CASRPRLAGSPNTGELFF
clone_size: few; d_call: .; j_call: TRBJ2-1; v_call: TRBV12-3/TRBV12-4; cdr3_nt: TGTGCCAGCAGCCCCGAAAAAACAGGGTTCCGGCCCTCCTACAATGAGCAGTTCTTC; cdr3_aa: CASSPEKTGFRPSYNEQFF
clone_size: few; d_call: TRBD2; j_call: TRBJ2-1; v_call: TRBV24-1; cdr3_nt: TGTGCCACCAGTGATCCGGCTAGCGGGGCGCGCAATGAGCAGTTCTTC; cdr3_aa: CATSDPASGARNEQFF
clone_size: many; d_call: .; j_call: TRBJ2-3; v_call: TRBV20-1; cdr3_nt: TGCAGTGCTCCAGAGATCGGGGCTGGCACAGATACGCAGTATTTT; cdr3_aa: CSAPEIGAGTDTQYF
clone_size: few; d_call: TRBD2; j_call: TRBJ2-5; v_call: TRBV2; cdr3_nt: TGTGCCAGCCAAGGGACTAGCCGCTTTGAGACCCAGTACTTC; cdr3_aa: CASQGTSRFETQYF
clone_size: many; d_call: .; j_call: TRBJ1-1; v_call: TRBV7-3; cdr3_nt: TGTGCCAGCAGCTACTACCCCATAGTGGGTGAAGCTTTCTTT; cdr3_aa: CASSYYPIVGEAFF
clone_size: .; d_call: .; j_call: TRBJ1-2; v_call: TRBV7-9; cdr3_nt: TGTGCCAGCAGCTTACCCGACACCTCTAACTATGGCTACACCTTC; cdr3_aa: CASSLPDTSNYGYTF
clone_size: .; d_call: TRBD1; j_call: TRBJ1-2; v_call: TRBV29-1; cdr3_nt: TGCAGCGTTGATGTGCGACAGGGGGCCTATGGCTACACCTTC; cdr3_aa: CSVDVRQGAYGYTF
clone_size: few; d_call: .; j_call: TRBJ2-7; v_call: TRBV28; cdr3_nt: TGTGCCAGCAGTTCGGGGTGGAGGGAGCAGTACTTC; cdr3_aa: CASSSGWREQYF
clone_size: few; d_call: TRBD2; j_call: TRBJ2-6; v_call: TRBV29-1; cdr3_nt: TGCAGCGCCGCGGGACTAGCGGGAGTTGGGGCCAACGTCCTGACTTTC; cdr3_aa: CSAAGLAGVGANVLTF
clone_size: many; d_call: .; j_call: TRBJ2-3; v_call: TRBV12-3/TRBV12-4; cdr3_nt: TGTGCCAGCAGTTCCATCGCAGATACGCAGTATTTT; cdr3_aa: CASSSIADTQYF
clone_size: few; d_call: TRBD2; j_call: TRBJ2-1; v_call: TRBV12-3/TRBV12-4; cdr3_nt: TGTGCCAGCAGTTTAGGTCCCAAATCGGGAGCGGGAGTCGTTTTCTCCTACAATGAGCAGTTCTTC; cdr3_aa: CASSLGPKSGAGVVFSYNEQFF
clone_size: few; d_call: TRBD1; j_call: TRBJ1-2; v_call: TRBV6-5; cdr3_nt: TGTGCCAGCAGTTACTTGCTAGGACAGGGTGATAACTATGGCTACACCTTC; cdr3_aa: CASSYLLGQGDNYGYTF
clone_size: many; d_call: .; j_call: TRBJ1-1; v_call: TRBV12-3/TRBV12-4; cdr3_nt: TGTGCCAGCCCAGGCCCCCTGAACACTGAAGCTTTCTTT; cdr3_aa: CASPGPLNTEAFF
clone_size: few; d_call: .; j_call: TRBJ2-1; v_call: TRBV7-6; cdr3_nt: TGTGCCAGCAGCTCACGGGACGCGGAACGGTACGGGAATGAGCAGTTCTTC; cdr3_aa: CASSSRDAERYGNEQFF
clone_size: few; d_call: .; j_call: TRBJ2-2; v_call: TRBV7-8; cdr3_nt: TGTGCCAGCAGCCAAGTCGGACGGAAGGCGAACACCGGGGAGCTGTTTTTT; cdr3_aa: CASSQVGRKANTGELFF
clone_size: few; d_call: TRBD2; j_call: TRBJ2-2; v_call: TRBV10-3; cdr3_nt: TGTGCCATCAGGGACCTCGGGGGGGCCAACACCGGGGAGCTGTTTTTT; cdr3_aa: CAIRDLGGANTGELFF
clone_size: many; d_call: TRBD2; j_call: TRBJ2-3; v_call: TRBV7-9; cdr3_nt: TGTGCCAGCAGCAACACGGGGGGTCCAGATACGCAGTATTTT; cdr3_aa: CASSNTGGPDTQYF
clone_size: .; d_call: .; j_call: TRBJ2-3; v_call: TRBV29-1; cdr3_nt: TGCAGCAAGACCGGGGGCCCCACTAGCACAGATACGCAGTATTTT; cdr3_aa: CSKTGGPTSTDTQYF
clone_size: few; d_call: .; j_call: TRBJ2-2; v_call: TRBV14; cdr3_nt: TGTGCCAGCAGCCAAGATGTTAAGGGGAAACGGACCGGGGAGCTGTTTTTT; cdr3_aa: CASSQDVKGKRTGELFF
clone_size: few; d_call: TRBD2; j_call: TRBJ2-1; v_call: TRBV27; cdr3_nt: TGTGCCAGCAGTTTATCCTTGGCTAGCGGGCCATACAATGAGCAGTTCTTC; cdr3_aa: CASSLSLASGPYNEQFF
clone_size: many; d_call: TRBD2; j_call: TRBJ2-3; v_call: TRBV2; cdr3_nt: TGTGCCAGCAGTGTGGGGACTAGCGGGAGCACAGATACGCAGTATTTT; cdr3_aa: CASSVGTSGSTDTQYF
clone_size: few; d_call: TRBD1; j_call: TRBJ2-2; v_call: TRBV29-1; cdr3_nt: TGCAGCGTCGGGACAGGGACCGGGGAGCTGTTTTTT; cdr3_aa: CSVGTGTGELFF
clone_size: few; d_call: TRBD1; j_call: TRBJ1-2; v_call: TRBV12-3/TRBV12-4; cdr3_nt: TGTGCCAGCAGTTTTCAGGGGGGAAGCTATGGCTACACCTTC; cdr3_aa: CASSFQGGSYGYTF
clone_size: .; d_call: TRBD2; j_call: TRBJ2-3; v_call: TRBV4-1; cdr3_nt: TGCGCCAGCAGCCATAGCGGGAGGGCCACAGATACGCAGTATTTT; cdr3_aa: CASSHSGRATDTQYF
clone_size: .; d_call: .; j_call: TRBJ1-2; v_call: TRBV2; cdr3_nt: TGTGCCAGCAGATTGGGGGGTTCGGATGGCTACACCTTC; cdr3_aa: CASRLGGSDGYTF